The 5 T cell receptor beta chains below were found in one sample sequenced in a study of T cell responses to AZD1222 COVID-19 vaccine. Libraries were prepared by immunoSEQ multiplex PCR; TCRdb keeps only in-frame clonotypes and omits some of them. The table shows 90,000 to 150,000 clones, with approximately 89% occurring only once. The material sequenced was peripheral blood, taken on day 0 of AZD1222 vaccination. These receptors originate from an adult in good health.

This clone was counted a single time. CDR3 nucleotides: TGTGCCAGTAGTATAGGGGCCACGGGCCCTAGCTCCTACAATGAGCAGTTCTTC. Translated: CASSIGATGPSSYNEQFF. The rearrangement joins TRBV19 to TRBJ2-1; D is undetermined. From germline, CDR1 is LNHDA and CDR2 SQIVND (reference sequence). The CDR3 is made up of 18 amino acids. V lost 1 base, J lost 0 bases, and 16 bases lay in between.

The chain recombines TRBV9 with TRBJ2-1; TRBD2 is a possible D gene (6 bases). The CDR3 covers 17 residues. The V end was cut by 1 base, the J end by 0 bases, with 14 bases between. CDR1 and CDR2 (germline): SGDLS, YYNGEE. Written as DNA, the CDR3 is TGTGCCAGCAGCGTACCCCAACGGGGGACCTCCTACAATGAGCAGTTCTTC. Residues: CASSVPQRGTSYNEQFF. Filled out from reference TRBV9 and TRBJ2-1, the complete variable domain reads DSGVTQTPKHLITATGQRVTLRCSPRSGDLSVYWYQQSLDQGLQFLIQYYNGEERAKGNILERFSAQQFPDLHSELNLSSLELGDSALYFCASSVPQRGTSYNEQFFGPGTRLTVL.

V and J are TRBV29-1 and TRBJ1-1; TRBD1 matches at 11 bases. The germline V gene has CDR1 SQVTM and CDR2 ANQGSEA. The J segment lost 4 bases and the V segment lost 2 bases, leaving 6 bases of the junction unmatched. The CDR3 runs 15 residues. CDR3 DNA sequence: TGCAGCGTTGAAAGAGCCGGGACAGGGGGCACTGAAGCTTTCTTT. Amino acid sequence: CSVERAGTGGTEAFF. Filled out from reference TRBV29-1 and TRBJ1-1, the complete variable domain reads SAVISQKPSRDICQRGTSLTIQCQVDSQVTMMFWYRQQPGQSLTLIATANQGSEATYESGFVIDKFPISRPNLTFSTLTVSNMSPEDSSIYLCSVERAGTGGTEAFFGQGTRLTVV.

To note about this clone: One end of the junction varies from germline; a read error may be responsible. The rearrangement links TRBV7-7 to TRBJ2-7; weak D call: TRBD1 (5 bases). In germline, CDR1 is SSHAT, CDR2 FNYEAQ (reference sequence). The CDR3 length is 13 residues. The CDR3 sequence is CASSPGNPYEQYF. Written as DNA, the CDR3 is TGTGCTAGCAGCCCAGGGAACCCCTACGAGCAGTACTTC.

This chain links TRBV5-4 with TRBJ1-3; 8 bases are a match to TRBD1. Germline CDR1 reads SGHNT; CDR2 reads YYREEE (reference sequence). V was pared by 3 bases and J by 4 bases, with 6 bases of the junction left unmatched. The CDR3 is made up of 15 amino acids. The CDR3 protein is CASSYPGTGGNTIYF. DNA for the CDR3: TGTGCCAGCAGCTACCCCGGGACAGGAGGAAACACCATATATTTT.